This T cell receptor beta chain was recorded in a study of T cells after yellow fever vaccination. Trimming took 2 bases from V and 4 from J, leaving 11 bases between them. CDR3 length: 15 amino acids. Germline V lookup: CDR1 SEHNR, CDR2 FQNEAQ (reference sequence). MiXCR, run by TCRdb on the 5' RACE reads, gives a single entry per CDR3 protein. The data show 300,000 to 400,000 distinct CDR3 sequences, with over 8.5% seen just once and 3.3% held by the top ten. This clonotype was sampled from a man aged 18 to 30 who received the YFV17D yellow fever vaccine. The chain employs TRBV7-9 and TRBJ2-2; D gene unclear. The sequencing here drew on CD4+ T cells sorted from PBMCs, taken 45 days after the yellow fever booster vaccination. The CDR3 DNA reads TGTGCCAGCAGCTTACTTCCAGTTGGCACCGGGGAGCTGTTTTTT. Translation gives CASSLLPVGTGELFF.